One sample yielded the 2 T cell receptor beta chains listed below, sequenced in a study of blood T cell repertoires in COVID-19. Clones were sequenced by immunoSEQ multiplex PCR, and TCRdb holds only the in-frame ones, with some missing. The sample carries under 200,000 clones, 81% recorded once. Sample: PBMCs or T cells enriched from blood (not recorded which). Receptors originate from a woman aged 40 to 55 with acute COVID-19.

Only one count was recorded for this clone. For the CDR3, the DNA is TGTGCCAGCAGCCTCGGACAGGGGGCGAATGAGCAGTTCTTC. Encoded protein: CASSLGQGANEQFF. This chain links TRBV7-9 with TRBJ2-1; 11 positions agree with TRBD1. The CDR3 covers 14 residues. The J segment lost 7 bases and the V segment lost 5 bases, leaving 4 bases of the junction unmatched. Germline V gene sequence: CDR1 SEHNR, CDR2 FQNEAQ (reference sequence).

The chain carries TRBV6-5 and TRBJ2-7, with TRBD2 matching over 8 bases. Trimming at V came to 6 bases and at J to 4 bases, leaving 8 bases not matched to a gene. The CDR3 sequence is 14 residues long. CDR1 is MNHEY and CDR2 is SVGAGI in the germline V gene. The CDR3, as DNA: TGTGCCAGCAGCCCCTCTAGCGGGTCATACGAGCAGTACTTC. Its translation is CASSPSSGSYEQYF.